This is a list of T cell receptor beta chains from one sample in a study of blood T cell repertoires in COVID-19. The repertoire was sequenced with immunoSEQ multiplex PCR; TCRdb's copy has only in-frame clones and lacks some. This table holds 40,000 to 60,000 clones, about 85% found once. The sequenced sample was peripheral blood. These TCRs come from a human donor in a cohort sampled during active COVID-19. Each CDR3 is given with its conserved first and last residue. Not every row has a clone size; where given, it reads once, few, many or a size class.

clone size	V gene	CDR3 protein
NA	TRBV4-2	CASSQDRDRGDGYTF
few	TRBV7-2	CASSLGPRTNTGELFF
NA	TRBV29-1	CSSMETGELFF
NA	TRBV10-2	CASSHGQVSNTEAFF
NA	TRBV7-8	CASSLAPYGAYGYTF
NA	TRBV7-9	CASSFGDRPYEQYF
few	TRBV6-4	CASSDTDRATEAFF
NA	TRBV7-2	CASSLTPGGVKNIQYF
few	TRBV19	CASKDMAGSTDTQYF
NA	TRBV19	CASSTRTGVKQPQHF
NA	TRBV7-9	CASSLAGGTGDGYTF
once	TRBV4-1	CASSQDGGAGGNQPQHF
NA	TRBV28	CASRLGQGAAYEQYF
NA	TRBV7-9	CASSLRGQDGYTF
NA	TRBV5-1	CASSRTSGAAPDTQYF
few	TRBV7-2	CASSLKEGLSYEQYF
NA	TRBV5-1	CASSEGVGPYNEQFF
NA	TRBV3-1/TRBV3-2	CASSQVTGKTASCYTF
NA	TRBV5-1	CASSLDRGHLGNTEAFF
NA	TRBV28	CASSFRAPPGLATGELFF
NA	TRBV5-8	CASSFDGRPPYEQYF
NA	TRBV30	CAWSGQSANYGYTF
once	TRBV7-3	CASSNHGTTNEQFF
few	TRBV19	CASSSGQGYPQHF
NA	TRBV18	CASSPKGNSGYTF
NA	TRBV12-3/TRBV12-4	CASSQNRLWPQHF
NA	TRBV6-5	CASSPQGGEGYTF
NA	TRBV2	CASTQDRYEQYF
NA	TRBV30	CAWSVLGNTIYF
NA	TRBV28	CASRRQGLYEQYF
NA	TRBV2	CASSERSNEKLFF